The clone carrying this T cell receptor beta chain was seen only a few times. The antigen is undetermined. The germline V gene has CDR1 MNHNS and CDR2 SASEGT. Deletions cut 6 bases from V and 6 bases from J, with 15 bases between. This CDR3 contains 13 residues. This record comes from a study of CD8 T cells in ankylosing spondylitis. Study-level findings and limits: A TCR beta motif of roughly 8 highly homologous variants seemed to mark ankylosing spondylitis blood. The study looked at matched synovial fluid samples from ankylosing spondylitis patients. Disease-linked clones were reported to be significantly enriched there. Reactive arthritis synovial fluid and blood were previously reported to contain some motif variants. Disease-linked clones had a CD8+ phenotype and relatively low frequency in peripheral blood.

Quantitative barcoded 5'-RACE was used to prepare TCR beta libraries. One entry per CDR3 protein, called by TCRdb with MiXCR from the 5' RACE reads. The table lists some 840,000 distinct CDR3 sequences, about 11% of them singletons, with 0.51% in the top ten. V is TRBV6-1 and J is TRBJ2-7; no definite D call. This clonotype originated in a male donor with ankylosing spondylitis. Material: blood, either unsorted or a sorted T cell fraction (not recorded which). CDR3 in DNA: TGTGCCAGCAGCCCGGATCAGGCCGGCGAGCAGTACTTC. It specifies CASSPDQAGEQYF.